The 30 T cell receptor beta chains in this list originate from one sample, sequenced in a study of T cells in Graves' hyperthyroidism and ophthalmopathy. TCR beta CDR3 regions were amplified from RNA transcripts. A set of HTBI primers served as the primers for a first-round RT-PCR of the TCR CDR3. TCRdb independently ran MiXCR on the multiplex PCR reads; one entry per CDR3 protein. The data show roughly 100,000 distinct CDR3 sequences, 47% seen once. Sequencing input: blood. Receptors were obtained from a man in his forties with Graves' hyperthyroidism.

This clonotype was recorded at least ten times. This chain connects TRBV15 to TRBJ2-7; D is uncertain. This CDR3 comprises 14 residues. CDR1 is LNHNV and CDR2 is YYDKDF in the germline V gene (reference sequence). V lost 1 base and J 4 bases, leaving 11 bases between the germline ends. The CDR3 DNA reads as TGTGCCACCAGCAGAGTGGCAGGACCTTACGAGCAGTACTTC. Translating gives CATSRVAGPYEQYF.

The chain combines TRBV7-9 with TRBJ2-1; 10 positions agree with TRBD1. The CDR3 extends over 15 amino acids. From germline, CDR1 is SEHNR and CDR2 FQNEAQ (reference sequence). V dropped 3 bases and J dropped 5; count of bases not matched to a gene: 4. Written as DNA, the CDR3 is TGTGCCAGCAGCTTGTGGGACAGGGGAGACAATGAGCAGTTCTTC. Translated, it gives CASSLWDRGDNEQFF.

Many counts were recorded for this clonotype. The chain couples TRBV6-1 to TRBJ2-5; D is perhaps TRBD2 (7 bases). Trimming shortened V by 6 bases and J by 5 bases, and 16 bases separated the two germline ends. Germline CDR1 and CDR2: MNHNS and SASEGT. The CDR3 extends over 14 amino acids. CDR3 sequence reads: CASREGGTKETQYF. In DNA form, the CDR3 reads TGTGCCAGCAGGGAGGGGGGGACCAAGGAGACCCAGTACTTC.

This clonotype showed up just once. J is TRBJ1-6 and V is TRBV15; a weak D match, TRBD1 (5 bases). Germline CDR1 and CDR2: LNHNV and YYDKDF (reference sequence). The V end lost 1 base, the J end lost 10 bases, and 17 bases lay between the germline ends. The CDR3 consists of 16 residues. DNA of the CDR3: TGTGCCACCAGCAGAGTGGGGACGGAGGTTGGGTCACCCCTCCACTTT. Translation gives CATSRVGTEVGSPLHF.

This clonotype has only a few counts. The V call is TRBV28, the J call TRBJ2-7; D is perhaps TRBD1 (5 bases). V was pared by 2 bases and J by 5 bases, with 13 bases between. The CDR3 spans 14 residues. Germline lookup yields CDR1 MDHEN and CDR2 SYDVKM. CDR3 coding DNA: TGTGCCAGCAGTTTACTGGCAGGGCAAAACGAGCAGTACTTC. Encoded protein: CASSLLAGQNEQYF.

Comments on this clonotype: Since no conserved phenylalanine or tryptophan closes the CDR3, a read error is the likely cause. The rearrangement links TRBV2 to TRBJ1-5; TRBD1 agrees at 8 bases. The CDR3 extends over 12 amino acids. V gave up 6 bases and J gave up 7 bases; unmatched junction bases: 2. CDR1 SNHLY and CDR2 FYNNEI come from the germline V gene. This CDR3 reads CASRDRDQPQHL. CDR3 DNA sequence: TGTGCCAGCAGGGACAGGGACCAGCCCCAGCATCTT.

This clonotype was seen only a few times. A read error may be the cause here, since a much bigger clone is one base away. The CDR3, as DNA: TGTGCCAGCAGGACGGGACTAGCGAGCGCCTACGAGCAGTACTTC. Its translation: CASRTGLASAYEQYF. The chain uses TRBV6-1 and TRBJ2-7; 10 bases line up with TRBD2. The V gene end was trimmed by 6 bases and the J gene end by 2 bases; junction bases not matched to a gene: 7. Germline V gene data show CDR1 as MNHNS and CDR2 as SASEGT. The CDR3 is 15 residues long.

This clonotype was observed many times. The chain couples TRBV19 to TRBJ1-2; D not resolved. The CDR3 runs to 11 residues. Germline V gene lookup returns CDR1 LNHDA and CDR2 SQIVND (reference sequence). V lost 5 bases and J 4 bases, leaving 5 bases between the germline ends. CDR3 in DNA: TGTGCCAGTAGTCAAGGCTATGGCTACACCTTC. Translated: CASSQGYGYTF.

As to this clonotype: A much larger clone lies a single base off, so this may be a read error. CDR3 nucleotide sequence: TGTGCCAGTAGCAGAACGGACAGCCCTAATGAAAAACTGTTTTTT. Translated, it gives CASSRTDSPNEKLFF. This rearrangement joins TRBV6-5 to TRBJ1-4; possible D gene TRBD1, 6 bases. Germline V CDR1 and CDR2: MNHEY, SVGAGI. Trimming removed 9 bases at V and 3 bases at J, with 17 bases between. There are 15 residues in the CDR3.

The V gene is TRBV5-1, the J gene TRBJ1-2, with D possibly matching TRBD1 (6 bases). V lost 4 bases and J lost 5, with 15 bases in between. Germline CDR1 reads SGHRS; CDR2 reads YFSETQ. This CDR3 region has 14 residues. The CDR3: CASSVGAKGYGYTF. Here the CDR3 DNA reads TGCGCCAGCAGCGTGGGGGCCAAGGGATATGGCTACACCTTC.

The J gene is TRBJ1-2, the V gene TRBV20-1; 7 bases are shared with TRBD1. V gave up 4 bases and J gave up 3 bases; unmatched junction bases: 14. Germline loops: CDR1 DFQATT, CDR2 SNEGSKA (reference sequence). CDR3 length: 16 residues. The CDR3 bases are TGCAGTGCTACTTGGTTTAGGGGGCGTTTCGACTATGGCTACACCTTC. This gives the protein CSATWFRGRFDYGYTF.

On this clonotype: Its ends do not fully match the called genes, so a read error is possible. V gene TRBV19 combines with J gene TRBJ2-3, with 10 bases aligning to TRBD2. This CDR3 comprises 19 residues. Looked up from germline, CDR1 is LNHDA and CDR2 is SQIVND (reference sequence). CDR3 DNA sequence: TGTGCCAGTAGTATTGGTCGGAGCGGGGGGGCATTGAGCACAGACACGCAGTATTTT. Encoded protein: CASSIGRSGGALSTDTQYF.

This chain connects TRBV5-6 to TRBJ2-7, with D hard to call. The CDR3 contains 14 residues. The V gene lost 1 base and the J gene lost 4 bases, with 12 bases spanning the gap. Germline CDR1 is SGHDT and CDR2 is YYEEEE. The CDR3 nucleotides read TGTGCCAGCAGCTTGTGGACCCTGGGTTACGAGCAGTACTTC. Its translation is CASSLWTLGYEQYF.

The CDR3 DNA sequence: TGCAGCGTTGGGCCAGCCCAAGAGACCCAGTACTTC. Its protein is CSVGPAQETQYF. J is TRBJ2-5 and V is TRBV29-1; D call uncertain. With 4 bases removed from V and 1 base from J, the gap between germline ends came to 7 bases. The length of the CDR3 is 12 residues. Looked up from germline, CDR1 is SQVTM and CDR2 is ANQGSEA.

This rearrangement joins TRBV7-3 to TRBJ2-5, with TRBD2 as a possible D gene (6 bases). CDR1 is SGHTA, CDR2 FQGTGA, per germline. The CDR3 length is 13 residues. The V end lost 5 bases, the J end lost 5 bases, and 12 bases lay between the germline ends. The CDR3 region is CASSPGGMETQYF. The CDR3 nucleotides read TGTGCCAGCAGCCCAGGCGGGATGGAGACCCAGTACTTC.

This clonotype has a count of ten or more. The J gene is TRBJ2-3, the V gene TRBV15, with 8 nucleotides matching TRBD1. CDR3 length: 17 residues. Germline trimming cut 0 bases from V and 4 bases from J; bases unmatched to any gene: 9. The germline gives CDR1 LNHNV, CDR2 YYDKDF (reference sequence). CDR3 in amino acids: CATSRERRRGRADTQYF. CDR3 sequence (DNA): TGTGCCACCAGCAGAGAAAGGCGCAGGGGGCGCGCAGATACGCAGTATTTT.

With regard to this clonotype: One end of the junction does not line up with germline, which may come from a read error. The chain joins TRBV5-1 to TRBJ2-4; a weak D match, TRBD2 (5 bases). This CDR3 has 14 residues. CDR1 is SGHRS and CDR2 is YFSETQ in the germline V gene. CDR3 residues: CASRDGVAKNIRYF. The CDR3 nucleotides read TGCGCCAGCAGGGACGGGGTAGCCAAAAACATTCGGTACTTC. The variable domain in full, with the rest retrieved from reference TRBV5-1 and TRBJ2-4, is KAGVTQTPRYLIKTRGQQVTLSCSPISGHRSVSWYQQTPGQGLQFLFEYFSETQRNKGNFPGRFSGRQFSNSRSEMNVSTLELGDSALYLCASRDGVAKNIRYFGAGTRLSVL.

The chain recombines TRBV15 with TRBJ2-5; D is unclear. The CDR3 is 16 residues long. Trimming shortened V by 3 bases and J by 5 bases, and 19 bases separated the two germline ends. Germline values: CDR1 LNHNV, CDR2 YYDKDF (reference sequence). The CDR3 protein is CATSRGRFVNNETQYF. CDR3 DNA: TGTGCCACCAGCAGGGGTCGGTTTGTAAACAATGAGACCCAGTACTTC.

With regard to this clonotype: A much larger clone is a single base away; this may be a read error. The CDR3 does not end in the conserved phenylalanine or tryptophan, so this is likely a read error. The rearrangement joins TRBV6-1 to TRBJ1-1; D is uncertain. CDR3 length: 16 residues. Trimming stripped 5 bases from V and 2 bases from J, with 18 bases between. CDR1 is MNHNS and CDR2 is SASEGT in the germline V gene. The CDR3 nucleotides read TGTGCCAGCAGTAGGGAGTTCACTCCCCGAAACACTGAAGCTTTCTTG. Translated, it gives CASSREFTPRNTEAFL.

This clonotype occurred many times. The V call is TRBV11-2, the J call TRBJ2-1, with D maybe TRBD2 (5 bases). Trimming cost V 0 bases and J 15 bases, with 12 bases left between them. In germline, CDR1 is SGHAT, CDR2 FQNNGV. The CDR3 covers 12 residues. The CDR3 region has the DNA TGTGCCAGCAGCTTAGATCACCGGGAACCGTTCTTC. It yields the protein CASSLDHREPFF.

V and J are TRBV25-1 and TRBJ2-3; TRBD1 aligns across 7 bases. After removal of 8 bases from V and 4 bases from J, the junction contained 9 bases not matched to a gene. The CDR3 spans 14 residues. The germline V gene has CDR1 MGHDK and CDR2 SYGVNS. The CDR3 spells CASALGQGADTQYF. The CDR3 DNA reads as TGTGCCAGCGCCTTGGGGCAGGGGGCAGATACGCAGTATTTT.

This clonotype was seen at least ten times. The genes are TRBV7-9 and TRBJ1-6, with a possible D match to TRBD1 (5 bases). Germline lookup yields CDR1 SEHNR and CDR2 FQNEAQ (reference sequence). The CDR3 runs to 15 residues. The V gene lost 5 bases and the J gene lost 6 bases, with 14 bases spanning the gap. The CDR3 protein is CASSLTGGFNSPLHF. The CDR3 DNA reads TGTGCCAGCAGCCTCACGGGGGGTTTTAATTCACCCCTCCACTTT.

This clonotype has at least ten counts. CDR3 nucleotide sequence: TGTGCCAGCAGCCAAGCGGACCGGACTGAAGCTTTCTTT. Encoded protein: CASSQADRTEAFF. The V call is TRBV14, the J call TRBJ1-1; D call uncertain. CDR1 and CDR2 from the germline V gene are SGHDN and FVKESK. CDR3 size: 13 residues. Trimming took off 1 base at V and 5 bases at J, with 8 bases between the two ends.

The chain employs TRBV4-3 and TRBJ2-2; 7 nucleotides align to TRBD1. There are 15 residues in the CDR3. V lost 4 bases and J lost 4; bases outside the gene matches: 6. Germline V gene data show CDR1 as LGHNA and CDR2 as YSLEER. CDR3: CASSLQGPPTGELFF. For the CDR3, the DNA is TGCGCCAGCAGCCTACAGGGGCCGCCCACCGGGGAGCTGTTTTTT.

This clonotype occurred many times. The rearrangement joins TRBV7-8 to TRBJ1-5, with D hard to call. V lost 1 base and J lost 6, with 10 bases in between. This CDR3 has 14 amino acids. Germline V lookup: CDR1 SGHVS, CDR2 FQNEAQ. CDR3 region: CASSLGAEAQPQHF. The CDR3 nucleotides read TGTGCCAGCAGCTTAGGGGCGGAGGCTCAGCCCCAGCATTTT.

The chain joins TRBV5-1 to TRBJ2-5; 7 bases fit TRBD1. V shed 2 bases and J 4 bases; nucleotides not matched to a gene: 8. Germline values: CDR1 SGHRS, CDR2 YFSETQ. The CDR3 is made up of 15 amino acids. The CDR3, as DNA: TGCGCCAGCAGCTTCGGGACAGCGGACCGAGAGACCCAGTACTTC. Amino acids: CASSFGTADRETQYF.

This clonotype has at least ten counts. The chain recombines TRBV19 with TRBJ1-5; 10 bases are shared with TRBD1. Germline CDR1 is LNHDA and CDR2 is SQIVND (reference sequence). The trim removed 10 bases at V and 3 bases at J, leaving 6 bases unmatched. The CDR3 spans 14 residues. The CDR3 bases are TGTGCCACCTTGGACAGGGGGATCAATCAGCCCCAGCATTTT. Encoded protein: CATLDRGINQPQHF.

The rearrangement joins TRBV2 to TRBJ1-5, with D unresolved. Looked up from germline, CDR1 is SNHLY and CDR2 is FYNNEI. The V gene lost 6 bases and the J gene lost 11 bases, with 8 bases spanning the gap. This CDR3 contains 10 residues. CDR3 residues: CASSDEAQHF. CDR3 coding DNA: TGTGCCAGCAGCGATGAGGCCCAGCATTTT.

This clonotype has ten or more counts. This chain joins TRBV7-6 and TRBJ2-7, with 7 bases that match TRBD1. The V and J ends lost 5 bases and 4 bases, in that order; junction bases with no gene match: 11. There are 15 residues in the CDR3. Germline CDR1 reads SGHVS; CDR2 reads FNYEAQ. CDR3 bases: TGTGCCAGCAGCCCGAGACAGGGTCTGGGATACGAGCAGTACTTC. Amino acid sequence: CASSPRQGLGYEQYF.

This clonotype was seen ten or more times. The chain couples TRBV20-1 to TRBJ1-1; no firm D call. CDR1 DFQATT and CDR2 SNEGSKA come from the germline V gene (reference sequence). V gave up 6 bases and J gave up 0 bases, with 8 bases separating them. The CDR3 consists of 12 residues. CDR3 nucleotides: TGCAGTGCCCGCAGCTTGAACACTGAAGCTTTCTTT. Translating it yields CSARSLNTEAFF.